This passage covers 20 T cell receptor beta chains from one sample sequenced in a study of graft-versus-host responses after intestinal transplantation. The data were produced by immunoSEQ multiplex PCR, yet TCRdb's version contains in-frame clones alone and is incomplete. Among more than 95,000 clones listed, about 93% were seen once. No antigen is known for these receptors. The specimen comprised unstimulated CD4+ T cells sorted from spleen or lymph node cells, sampled before intestinal transplant. The origin of the receptors is a human donor who received an intestinal transplant.

CDR3 DNA: TGTGCCAGCAGCAGAGAGATAGCGAATGAGCAGTTCTTC. Its translation is CASSREIANEQFF. The V gene is TRBV6-6, the J gene TRBJ2-1, with D perhaps matching TRBD2 (5 bases). This CDR3 spans 13 amino acids. Germline V gives CDR1 MNHNY, CDR2 SVGAGI (reference sequence). V was shortened by 6 bases and J by 7 bases, with 13 bases between the two germline ends.

J is TRBJ1-1 and V is TRBV30; D ambiguous. The germline CDR1 and CDR2 sequences are GTSNPN and SVGIG (reference sequence). The CDR3 runs to 14 residues. Trimming removed 2 bases at V and 10 bases at J, with 20 bases between. CDR3 amino acids: CAWSFLRSGASAFF. The CDR3 DNA follows: TGTGCCTGGAGTTTTCTCCGTAGCGGAGCCTCAGCTTTCTTT.

This CDR3 reads CARNDSSYGYTF. The CDR3 nucleotides read TGTGCCAGGAACGACAGCTCCTATGGCTACACCTTC. V usage is TRBV6-7 and J usage is TRBJ1-2; D is perhaps TRBD1 (5 bases). TRBV6-7 is an open reading frame, and its role is uncertain. This CDR3 is 12 amino acids long. V was trimmed by 9 bases and J by 4 bases, leaving 12 bases between them.

V and J are TRBV12-2 and TRBJ2-7; the table's D call, TRBD1, has no DNA check behind it. TRBV12-2 is reported as a pseudogene. CDR3 length: 17 amino acids. The CDR3 reads CASRLAPTGGAAYEQYF. The DNA for the CDR3 is TGTGCAAGTCGCTTAGCTCCAACAGGGGGGGCAGCCTACGAGCAGTACTTC.

The rearrangement links TRBV11-2 to TRBJ1-1, with a weak D call TRBD1 (6 bases). The CDR3 totals 15 residues. V dropped 1 base and J dropped 4 bases, with 13 bases sitting between them. Germline values: CDR1 SGHAT, CDR2 FQNNGV. DNA of the CDR3: TGTGCCAGCAGCTTAGTGCAGGGGCTGGGCACTGAAGCTTTCTTT. This sequence encodes CASSLVQGLGTEAFF.

The chain recombines TRBV2 with TRBJ1-5, with TRBD1 matching 8 bases. The CDR3 sequence is 12 residues long. Germline assignment: CDR1 SNHLY and CDR2 FYNNEI. Losses at the gene ends were 6 bases for V and 9 bases for J; bases not matched to a gene: 4. The CDR3 is CASSRQGLPQHF. For the CDR3, the DNA is TGTGCCAGCAGCCGACAGGGGCTGCCCCAGCATTTT.

This chain joins TRBV11-3 and TRBJ2-5; D may be TRBD2 (6 bases). The CDR3 is 13 residues long. V was cut by 5 bases and J by 7 bases, with 14 bases left in between. Per germline, CDR1 SGHNT and CDR2 YENEEA. Written as DNA, the CDR3 is TGTGCCAGCAGCCGCCGCGGGGTCGGGACCCAGTACTTC. Its protein is CASSRRGVGTQYF.

The chain couples TRBV10-2 to TRBJ1-1, with 7 bases lining up with TRBD1. Per germline, CDR1 WSHSY and CDR2 SAAADI. The CDR3 is 14 amino acids. The J segment lost 0 bases and the V segment lost 8 bases, leaving 6 bases of the junction unmatched. The CDR3 DNA follows: TGCGCCAGCTCCTTTCAGGGGGTGAACACTGAAGCTTTCTTT. Its protein product is CASSFQGVNTEAFF.

J is TRBJ2-1 and V is TRBV27; a weak D match, TRBD1 (5 bases). CDR3 length equals 14 residues. Germline V gene sequence: CDR1 MNHEY, CDR2 SMNVEV (reference sequence). Trimming took off 1 base at V and 6 bases at J, with 10 bases between the two ends. The chain's CDR3 is CASSLFGQGNEQFF. The CDR3 coding sequence is TGTGCCAGCAGTTTATTCGGCCAGGGCAATGAGCAGTTCTTC.

The chain employs TRBV5-1 and TRBJ2-7; unclear D gene. This CDR3 has 11 residues. The germline V gene encodes CDR1 SGHRS and CDR2 YFSETQ. The V and J ends lost 5 bases and 4 bases respectively, with 7 bases between them. Written as DNA, the CDR3 is TGCGCCAGCAGGGGCGCATACGAGCAGTACTTC. This gives the protein CASRGAYEQYF.

The chain combines TRBV30 with TRBJ1-5; 7 bases align to TRBD1. The CDR3 has 13 amino acids. Trimming cost V 1 base and J 6 bases; bases outside gene matches: 3. In germline, CDR1 is GTSNPN, CDR2 SVGIG (reference sequence). In DNA form, the CDR3 reads TGTGCCTGGAGTGAAGGGGGCGGTCAGCCCCAGCATTTT. Translation gives CAWSEGGGQPQHF.

This sequence joins TRBV5-6 and TRBJ1-5; D is perhaps TRBD1 (5 bases). The V end was cut by 4 bases, the J end by 0 bases, with 17 bases between. Germline CDR1 SGHDT, CDR2 YYEEEE. This CDR3 spans 17 amino acids. The DNA for the CDR3 is TGTGCCAGCAGCCTCCACAAAGACAGATATAGCAATCAGCCCCAGCATTTT. Its translation: CASSLHKDRYSNQPQHF.

The chain uses TRBV30 and TRBJ2-1, with D perhaps matching TRBD2 (6 bases). Trimming cost V 5 bases and J 0 bases, with 14 bases left between them. Germline V gives CDR1 GTSNPN, CDR2 SVGIG (reference sequence). The CDR3 totals 15 residues. Here the CDR3 reads CAWRRGSSSYNEQFF. In DNA form, the CDR3 reads TGTGCCTGGCGCCGGGGGTCAAGCTCCTACAATGAGCAGTTCTTC.

This clone has a single count. CDR3 nucleotides: TGTGCCAGCAGCCCCCGGGAGGTACCGGATACGCAGTATTTT. This codes for CASSPREVPDTQYF. The chain links TRBV11-3 to TRBJ2-3; 7 bases are shared with TRBD2. V shed 5 bases and J 6 bases; nucleotides not matched to a gene: 8. Germline V lookup: CDR1 SGHNT, CDR2 YENEEA. The CDR3 runs 14 residues.

The chain combines TRBV7-9 with TRBJ2-2; 10 bases match TRBD1. The ends lost 5 bases at V and 1 base at J; junction bases unmatched: 10. CDR1 is SEHNR, CDR2 FQNEAQ, per germline (reference sequence). This CDR3 contains 18 residues. CDR3 bases: TGTGCCAGCAGCAACCCGGACAGGGGGGGACAGAACACCGGGGAGCTGTTTTTT. It encodes CASSNPDRGGQNTGELFF. The variable domain in full, completed from reference TRBV7-9 and TRBJ2-2, reads DTGVSQNPRHKITKRGQNVTFRCDPISEHNRLYWYRQTLGQGPEFLTYFQNEAQLEKSRLLSDRFSAERPKGSFSTLEIQRTEQGDSAMYLCASSNPDRGGQNTGELFFGEGSRLTVL.

Written as DNA, the CDR3 is TGCGCCAGCAGCCCGCAGGGACTAGCGAAAGAGACCCAGTACTTC. This codes for CASSPQGLAKETQYF. This chain links TRBV5-1 with TRBJ2-5; TRBD2 agrees at 10 bases. Germline values: CDR1 SGHRS, CDR2 YFSETQ. The CDR3 spans 15 residues. Trimming removed 4 bases from V and 3 bases from J; junction bases left unmatched: 6.

This clone was observed a single time. This chain connects TRBV6-1 to TRBJ1-5; TRBD1 aligns across 7 bases. Losses at the gene ends were 3 bases for V and 3 bases for J; bases not matched to a gene: 11. The CDR3 contains 17 residues. From germline, CDR1 is MNHNS and CDR2 SASEGT. The CDR3 region has the DNA TGTGCCAGCAGTGACTTATTGGGAACAGGGGACAATCAGCCCCAGCATTTT. Translating it yields CASSDLLGTGDNQPQHF.

This clone was observed a single time. The V call is TRBV7-8, the J call TRBJ1-3; D is uncertain. Germline lookup yields CDR1 SGHVS and CDR2 FQNEAQ. The length of the CDR3 is 14 residues. Trimming cost V 5 bases and J 0 bases, with 8 bases left between them. The DNA for the CDR3 is TGTGCCAGCAGCCTACAGAGCTCTGGAAACACCATATATTTT. Translation gives CASSLQSSGNTIYF. Using reference TRBV7-8 and TRBJ1-3 for the parts outside the CDR3, the full variable domain is GAGVSQSPRYKVAKRGQDVALRCDPISGHVSLFWYQQALGQGPEFLTYFQNEAQLDKSGLPSDRFFAERPEGSVSTLKIQRTQQEDSAVYLCASSLQSSGNTIYFGEGSWLTVV.

This clone appeared once. An end of the junction does not agree with germline; a read error may underlie this. The J gene is TRBJ2-5, the V gene TRBV6-5; 7 nucleotides align to TRBD2. Germline V gene data show CDR1 as MNHEY and CDR2 as SVGAGI. The CDR3 totals 15 residues. CDR3 nucleotide sequence: TGTGCCAGCAGTTACATCCCTAGCGGTGGCGAGACCCAGCACTTC. This sequence encodes CASSYIPSGGETQHF.

This clone was observed a single time. J is TRBJ1-5 and V is TRBV9, with no clear D. Germline V gives CDR1 SGDLS, CDR2 YYNGEE. The ends were cut back, 0 bases at V and 5 bases at J, with 12 bases in the middle. The CDR3 sequence is 15 residues long. The CDR3 spells CASSVGGEHYQPQHF. The DNA for the CDR3 is TGTGCCAGCAGCGTAGGCGGGGAACACTATCAGCCCCAGCATTTT.